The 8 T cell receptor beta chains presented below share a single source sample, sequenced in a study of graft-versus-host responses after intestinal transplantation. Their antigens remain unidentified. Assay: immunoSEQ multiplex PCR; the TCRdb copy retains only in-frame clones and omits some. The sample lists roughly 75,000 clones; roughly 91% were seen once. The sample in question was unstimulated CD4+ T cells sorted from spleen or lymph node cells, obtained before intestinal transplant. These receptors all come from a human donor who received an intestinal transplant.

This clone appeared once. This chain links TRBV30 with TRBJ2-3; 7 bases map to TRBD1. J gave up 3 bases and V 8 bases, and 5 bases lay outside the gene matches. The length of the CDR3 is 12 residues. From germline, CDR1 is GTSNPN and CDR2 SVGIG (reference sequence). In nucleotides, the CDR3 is TGTGCCACGAGGGGGCCGACAGATACGCAGTATTTT. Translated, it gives CATRGPTDTQYF.

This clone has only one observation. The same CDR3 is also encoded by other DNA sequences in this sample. DNA of the CDR3: TGTGCCTGGAGTGCACAGGGGAACACTGAAGCTTTCTTT. Its protein product is CAWSAQGNTEAFF. The chain employs TRBV30 and TRBJ1-1; possibly TRBD1 for D (6 bases). Trimming removed 1 base from V and 1 base from J, with 7 bases in between. Germline V gene lookup returns CDR1 GTSNPN and CDR2 SVGIG (reference sequence). The CDR3 is 13 amino acids.

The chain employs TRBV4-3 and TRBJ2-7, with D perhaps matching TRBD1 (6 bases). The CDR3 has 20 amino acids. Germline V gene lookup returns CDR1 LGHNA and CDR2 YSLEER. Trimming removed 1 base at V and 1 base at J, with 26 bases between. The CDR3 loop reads CASSQGAGGKRTEDSYEQYF. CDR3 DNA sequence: TGCGCCAGCAGCCAAGGAGCTGGCGGAAAGAGGACAGAAGATTCCTACGAGCAGTACTTC.

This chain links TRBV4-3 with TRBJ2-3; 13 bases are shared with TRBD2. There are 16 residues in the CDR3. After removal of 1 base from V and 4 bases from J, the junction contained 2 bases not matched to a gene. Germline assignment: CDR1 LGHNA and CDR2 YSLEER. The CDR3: CASSQGLAGGADTQYF. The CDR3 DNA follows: TGCGCCAGCAGCCAAGGACTAGCGGGGGGCGCAGATACGCAGTATTTT.

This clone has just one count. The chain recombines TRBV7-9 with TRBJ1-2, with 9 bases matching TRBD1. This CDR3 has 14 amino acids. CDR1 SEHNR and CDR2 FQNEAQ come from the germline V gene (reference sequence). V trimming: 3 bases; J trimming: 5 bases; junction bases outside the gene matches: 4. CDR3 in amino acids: CASSFPGQGYGYTF. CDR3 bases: TGTGCCAGCAGCTTCCCCGGACAGGGGTATGGCTACACCTTC.

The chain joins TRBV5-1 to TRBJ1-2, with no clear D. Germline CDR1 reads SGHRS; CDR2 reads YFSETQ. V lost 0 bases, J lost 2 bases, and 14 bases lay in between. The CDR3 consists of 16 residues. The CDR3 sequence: CASSLAEGGRNYGYTF. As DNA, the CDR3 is TGCGCCAGCAGCTTGGCGGAGGGAGGCAGAAACTATGGCTACACCTTC.

CDR3 DNA sequence: TGCGCCAGCAGAGCATTCGAGCGCCCGCTGGTGGATACGCAGTATTTT. This sequence encodes CASRAFERPLVDTQYF. The chain links TRBV5-1 to TRBJ2-3, with D hard to call. V gave up 5 bases and J gave up 6 bases, with 22 bases separating them. The CDR3 has 16 residues. Per germline, CDR1 SGHRS and CDR2 YFSETQ.

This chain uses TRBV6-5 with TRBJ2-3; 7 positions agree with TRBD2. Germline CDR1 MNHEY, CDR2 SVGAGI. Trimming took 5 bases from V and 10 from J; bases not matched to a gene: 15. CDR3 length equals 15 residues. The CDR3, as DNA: TGTGCCAGCAGTGTTCTAGCGGACCCCTTAAGGGCGCAGTATTTT. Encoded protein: CASSVLADPLRAQYF.